This section outlines one TCR beta chain sequence together with its context. Sequencing used immunoSEQ multiplex PCR; TCRdb keeps in-frame clones, though not all of them. The sample holds some 130,000 clones, 70% to 85% seen once. This entry is derived from a study of cytomegalovirus exposure and HLA in healthy donors. The ends were cut back, 3 bases at V and 0 bases at J, with 9 bases in the middle. The CDR3 is 15 residues long. Per the germline V gene, CDR1 is LNHDA and CDR2 is SQIVND (reference sequence). This chain uses TRBV19 with TRBJ1-5; TRBD1 might be the D (5 bases). The sequencing sample was made of PBMCs. The receptor was isolated from a man under 40 in good health and CMV-seropositive. This chain's CDR3 is CASSMGQYSNQPQHF. The CDR3 DNA reads TGTGCCAGTAGTATGGGGCAGTATAGCAATCAGCCCCAGCATTTT.